This TCR beta chain was retrieved from a study of tumor and adjacent non-tumor tissue in lung cancer. About the study: Patients were aged roughly 30 to 76, 9 to 10 men and roughly 5 women, stage I to III. On average, productive TCRbeta reads reached roughly 3.9 million per sample. Study-level points and caveats: Patients with more diverse tumor TCRs had worse survival. Normal lung showed higher cumulative top 100 clone frequency than tumor.

The template was RNA from unsorted bulk tissue. TCRbeta libraries were built with three rounds of nested PCR, modified from ARM-PCR. Each CDR3 protein is one row after TCRdb ran MiXCR on the multiplex PCR reads. Among fewer than 100,000 distinct CDR3 sequences, approximately 72% were seen once, and the ten largest hold 8% to 9.5%. A note on this clonotype: Its antigen is undetermined.

This CDR3 region has 15 residues. J gave up 7 bases and V 5 bases, and 9 bases lay outside the gene matches. In germline, CDR1 is SGHTA, CDR2 FQGTGA. The V call is TRBV7-3, the J call TRBJ2-1; 9 bases match TRBD2. This clonotype was sampled from a woman aged 40 to 50 with non-small cell lung cancer. The sample comprised lung tumor tissue. The CDR3 protein is CASSMASGMGNEQFF. CDR3 coding DNA: TGTGCCAGCAGCATGGCTAGCGGGATGGGAAATGAGCAGTTCTTC.